A single sample is the source of the 22 T cell receptor beta chains below, sequenced in a study of T cells after yellow fever vaccination. One entry per CDR3 protein results from TCRdb running MiXCR on the 5' RACE reads. The profile covers some 600,000 distinct CDR3 sequences, with about a sixth appearing a single time and roughly 17% taken by the ten largest. The input for sequencing was PBMCs, taken around 5 days after the first yellow fever vaccination. These TCRs come from a man aged 18 to 29 who received the YFV17D yellow fever vaccine.

This clonotype turned up a few times. The J gene is TRBJ1-1, the V gene TRBV28; D is undetermined. CDR3 size: 13 residues. Germline CDR1 is MDHEN and CDR2 is SYDVKM. V lost 5 bases and J 0 bases, leaving 7 bases between the germline ends. The CDR3 here is CASSPRLNTEAFF. The CDR3 DNA reads TGTGCCAGCAGTCCCAGGTTGAACACTGAAGCTTTCTTT.

This clonotype was detected ten times or more. This chain joins TRBV4-1 and TRBJ2-6, with TRBD1 as a possible D gene (6 bases). Germline assignment: CDR1 MGHRA and CDR2 YSYEKL. V was trimmed by 5 bases and J by 0 bases, leaving 14 bases between them. The CDR3 totals 17 residues. CDR3 DNA sequence: TGCGCCAGCAGCTTACGCAGGGGAAGCTCTGGGGCCAACGTCCTGACTTTC. Protein product: CASSLRRGSSGANVLTF.

As concerns this clonotype: At one end the junction does not follow the germline gene, possibly because of a read error. The V gene is TRBV5-1, the J gene TRBJ2-5; 7 nucleotides agree with TRBD1. The CDR3 totals 14 residues. CDR1 and CDR2 from the germline V gene are SGHRS and YFSETQ. The CDR3 DNA is TGCGCCAGCAGCTTGGATAGGGGGCAAGGGACCCAGTACTTC. Translating it yields CASSLDRGQGTQYF.

The chain's CDR3 is CASSLWLAGGPGGELFF. The CDR3 DNA reads TGTGCCAGCAGTTTATGGCTAGCGGGGGGGCCGGGCGGGGAGCTGTTTTTT. The V gene is TRBV27, the J gene TRBJ2-2; TRBD2 agrees at 12 bases. CDR3 length equals 17 residues. The V gene's germline CDR1 is MNHEY and CDR2 SMNVEV (reference sequence). Trimming cost V 1 base and J 7 bases; bases outside gene matches: 7.

This clonotype occurred a few times. The chain employs TRBV7-8 and TRBJ1-5; TRBD1 matches 7 bases. The CDR3 has 14 residues. V was pared by 4 bases and J by 6 bases, with 6 bases of the junction left unmatched. CDR1 is SGHVS, CDR2 FQNEAQ, per germline. The CDR3 protein is CASSYLNRGQPQHF. The CDR3 bases are TGTGCCAGCAGCTACCTCAACAGGGGTCAGCCCCAGCATTTT.

The V and J genes are TRBV20-1 and TRBJ2-1; TRBD1 matches 7 bases. V gave up 0 bases and J gave up 12 bases; unmatched junction bases: 8. Germline loops: CDR1 DFQATT, CDR2 SNEGSKA (reference sequence). The CDR3 is 13 amino acids. The DNA of the CDR3 is TGCAGTGCTAGAGATTTACAAGGGGACAGGCAGTTCTTC. Its protein is CSARDLQGDRQFF.

The sample holds a few counts of this clonotype. The chain couples TRBV24-1 to TRBJ2-5; weak D call: TRBD1 (5 bases). The ends were cut back, 4 bases at V and 5 bases at J, with 7 bases in the middle. Germline V gene sequence: CDR1 KGHDR, CDR2 SFDVKD. The CDR3 runs 12 residues. The CDR3 DNA reads TGTGCCACCAGTGAAGGGGCCGAGACCCAGTACTTC. Translation: CATSEGAETQYF.

The gene calls are TRBV19 and TRBJ2-7; D assignment may be TRBD1 or TRBD2 (6 bases each). This CDR3 comprises 14 residues. Germline V gives CDR1 LNHDA, CDR2 SQIVND (reference sequence). V lost 1 base to trimming and J lost 4 bases, with 11 bases between them. CDR3 loop: CASSIVPGAYEQYF. The CDR3 DNA reads TGTGCCAGTAGTATAGTTCCGGGGGCGTACGAGCAGTACTTC.

The chain employs TRBV7-2 and TRBJ1-1; no clear D. Trimming left V 5 bases short and J 9 bases short, with 16 bases between. This CDR3 region has 13 residues. CDR1 is SGHTA, CDR2 FQGNSA, per germline. The CDR3 region is CASSLSAGWKAFF. Here the CDR3 DNA reads TGTGCCAGCAGCCTTTCGGCTGGGTGGAAAGCTTTCTTT. Full variable domain (remainder filled in from reference TRBV7-2 and TRBJ1-1): GAGVSQSPSNKVTEKGKDVELRCDPISGHTALYWYRQSLGQGLEFLIYFQGNSAPDKSGLPSDRFSAERTGGSVSTLTIQRTQQEDSAVYLCASSLSAGWKAFFGQGTRLTVV.

This chain links TRBV28 with TRBJ1-6, with 9 bases lining up with TRBD1. CDR1 and CDR2 from the germline V gene are MDHEN and SYDVKM. This CDR3 has 15 amino acids. Trimming at V came to 11 bases and at J to 7 bases, leaving 12 bases not matched to a gene. CDR3 DNA sequence: TGTGCCTCACAGGGGGCCCGGGGCTTAAATTCACCCCTCCACTTT. This translates into CASQGARGLNSPLHF.

The chain uses TRBV12-5 and TRBJ1-1; D not certain. The CDR3 covers 14 residues. The V gene lost 4 bases and the J gene lost 0 bases, with 9 bases spanning the gap. CDR1 LGHNT and CDR2 FRNRAP come from the germline V gene. CDR3 region: CASGSEILNTEAFF. Here the CDR3 DNA reads TGTGCTAGTGGTTCGGAGATACTGAACACTGAAGCTTTCTTT. Complete variable domain (other parts from reference TRBV12-5 and TRBJ1-1): DARVTQTPRHKVTEMGQEVTMRCQPILGHNTVFWYRQTMMQGLELLAYFRNRAPLDDSGMPKDRFSAEMPDATLATLKIQPSEPRDSAVYFCASGSEILNTEAFFGQGTRLTVV.

The chain is built from TRBV12-3 or TRBV12-4 and TRBJ1-5; D is perhaps TRBD1 (6 bases). The CDR3 consists of 13 residues. The V and J ends lost 6 bases and 1 base respectively, with 7 bases between them. The DNA of the CDR3 is TGTGCCAGCAGCGGGACAAGCAATCAGCCCCAGCATTTT. Protein sequence: CASSGTSNQPQHF.

In its sample, this clonotype was seen a few times. The V call is TRBV7-6, the J call TRBJ2-5; 9 bases agree with TRBD1. The germline gives CDR1 SGHVS, CDR2 FNYEAQ. J lost 5 bases, V lost 5 bases, and 12 bases had no gene match. This CDR3 has 16 amino acids. The CDR3 loop reads CASSIQGAVLDETQYF. The CDR3, as DNA: TGTGCCAGCAGCATACAGGGGGCGGTTTTAGATGAGACCCAGTACTTC.

This clonotype was seen more than once but under ten times. The chain uses TRBV5-4 and TRBJ2-1; 7 positions match TRBD1. Per germline, CDR1 SGHNT and CDR2 YYREEE (reference sequence). V gave up 6 bases and J gave up 9 bases; unmatched junction bases: 12. The CDR3 has 14 residues. CDR3 sequence reads: CASTKTGSDPEQFF. CDR3 in DNA: TGTGCCAGCACTAAGACAGGGTCAGACCCTGAGCAGTTCTTC.

V is TRBV4-3 and J is TRBJ1-5; perhaps TRBD1 as D (5 bases). Trimming shortened V by 0 bases and J by 9 bases, and 15 bases separated the two germline ends. Germline lookup yields CDR1 LGHNA and CDR2 YSLEER. The CDR3 is 15 amino acids. The CDR3 DNA follows: TGCGCCAGCAGCCAAGATTCGGGACGGGTTGCGCCCCAGCATTTT. This encodes CASSQDSGRVAPQHF.

The chain links TRBV7-2 to TRBJ2-5; D is uncertain. The V gene's germline CDR1 is SGHTA and CDR2 FQGNSA. This CDR3 comprises 15 residues. Trimming pared 5 bases from V and 1 base from J, leaving 14 bases between. The CDR3 sequence is CASSPGQKIQETQYF. CDR3 sequence (DNA): TGTGCCAGCAGCCCGGGCCAGAAAATCCAAGAGACCCAGTACTTC.

The chain has TRBV11-2 and TRBJ2-7, with 12 bases identical to TRBD2. This CDR3 has 21 amino acids. V was pared by 0 bases and J by 2 bases, with 17 bases of the junction left unmatched. Germline CDR1 reads SGHAT; CDR2 reads FQNNGV. CDR3 nucleotides: TGTGCCAGCAGCTTAGATCCCTGTGGAGCTAGCGGGGGGGCAGGAACCTACGAGCAGTACGTC. Translated: CASSLDPCGASGGAGTYEQYV.

At least ten counts were recorded for this clonotype. The CDR3 DNA reads as TGTGCCAGCAGTGTAACAGGGGAATCACCCCTCCACTTT. Translated: CASSVTGESPLHF. The chain uses TRBV12-3 or TRBV12-4 and TRBJ1-6; 7 bases agree with TRBD1. With V trimmed by 5 bases and J by 10 bases, 5 bases remained unmatched. The CDR3 runs to 13 residues.

The rearrangement links TRBV9 to TRBJ2-1; the match to TRBD2 covers 8 bases. Germline assignment: CDR1 SGDLS and CDR2 YYNGEE. The CDR3 length is 15 residues. V was pared by 4 bases and J by 10 bases, with 13 bases of the junction left unmatched. This CDR3 reads CASSPPSRGGGEQFF. The CDR3, as DNA: TGTGCCAGCAGCCCCCCCTCCCGGGGGGGTGGGGAGCAGTTCTTC. Full variable domain (outside the CDR3, taken from reference TRBV9 and TRBJ2-1): DSGVTQTPKHLITATGQRVTLRCSPRSGDLSVYWYQQSLDQGLQFLIQYYNGEERAKGNILERFSAQQFPDLHSELNLSSLELGDSALYFCASSPPSRGGGEQFFGPGTRLTVL.

The chain's CDR3 is CASSPLNRAHSYEQYV. CDR3 DNA: TGTGCCAGCAGCCCCCTAAATCGGGCCCACTCCTACGAGCAGTACGTC. The chain has TRBV9 and TRBJ2-7; D gene uncertain. The CDR3 is 16 residues long. The germline V gene encodes CDR1 SGDLS and CDR2 YYNGEE. The ends were cut back, 4 bases at V and 0 bases at J, with 17 bases in the middle.

This clonotype turned up a few times. This chain joins TRBV28 and TRBJ2-7; D may be TRBD1 (7 bases). V lost 3 bases to trimming and J lost 5 bases, with 14 bases between them. CDR3 length equals 14 residues. Germline V gives CDR1 MDHEN, CDR2 SYDVKM. DNA for the CDR3: TGTGCCAGCAGTTTGGAGGGGGCGCCTCACGAGCAGTACGTC. Translated, it gives CASSLEGAPHEQYV.

This clonotype was seen a few times. The chain combines TRBV4-3 with TRBJ2-1; D is unclear. CDR3 size: 14 residues. V gave up 0 bases and J gave up 10 bases, with 13 bases separating them. Germline CDR1 LGHNA, CDR2 YSLEER. The CDR3 region is CASSQEIGGYEQFF. The CDR3 bases are TGCGCCAGCAGCCAAGAAATAGGTGGGTACGAGCAGTTCTTC.